The 7 T cell receptor beta chains listed next were all sequenced from one sample in a study of CD8 T cells in ankylosing spondylitis. Study findings and constraints: A TCR beta motif made of roughly eight highly homologous variants seemed typical of ankylosing spondylitis blood.

No antigen has been identified for these receptors. TCRdb analysed the 5' RACE reads with MiXCR anew, one entry per CDR3 protein. The sample lists about 330,000 distinct CDR3 sequences, 6.5% to 10% occurring once. The sequenced sample consisted of blood, either unsorted or a sorted T cell fraction (not recorded which). These receptors were obtained from a male donor with ankylosing spondylitis.

This clonotype was detected only a few times. The rearrangement uses TRBV12-3 or TRBV12-4 and TRBJ2-7; the D call may be TRBD1 or TRBD2 (5 bases each). This CDR3 has 11 residues. The V and J ends lost 5 bases and 9 bases respectively, with 11 bases between them. The chain's CDR3 is CASSVTGTQYF. The CDR3 DNA follows: TGTGCCAGCAGTGTTACCGGGACGCAGTACTTC.

This clonotype has ten or more counts. The gene calls are TRBV20-1 and TRBJ1-2, with D possibly matching TRBD1 (6 bases). The CDR3 has 11 residues. Germline V gene data show CDR1 as DFQATT and CDR2 as SNEGSKA (reference sequence). The CDR3 region is CSAGDYYGYTF. CDR3 nucleotides: TGCAGCGCAGGGGACTACTATGGCTACACCTTC.

This clonotype was seen at least ten times. The chain combines TRBV5-1 with TRBJ2-2, with D uncertain. In germline, CDR1 is SGHRS, CDR2 YFSETQ. The CDR3 is 15 amino acids. The ends were cut back, 0 bases at V and 2 bases at J, with 8 bases in the middle. CDR3 sequence reads: CASSLVQTNTGELFF. The CDR3 DNA reads TGCGCCAGCAGCTTGGTCCAGACAAACACCGGGGAGCTGTTTTTT.

There are a few counts of this clonotype. This sequence joins TRBV7-9 and TRBJ2-7, with 16 bases aligning to TRBD2. V lost 5 bases and J lost 6; bases outside the gene matches: 7. This CDR3 region has 16 residues. Germline assignment: CDR1 SEHNR and CDR2 FQNEAQ (reference sequence). The CDR3 sequence: CASSTGTSGRALEQYF. The CDR3 region has the DNA TGTGCCAGCAGCACCGGGACTAGCGGGAGGGCCCTCGAGCAGTACTTC.

This clonotype was picked up many times. V is TRBV18 and J is TRBJ2-7; D is possibly TRBD1 or TRBD2 (5 bases each). Between the trimmed V and J ends, which lost 0 bases and 6 bases, there was a span of 12 bases. This CDR3 has 14 amino acids. Germline V gives CDR1 KGHSH, CDR2 LQKENI. The CDR3 DNA reads TGTGCCAGCTCACCACCAGAGGGGAAGGGCGAGCAGTACTTC. This codes for CASSPPEGKGEQYF.

This clonotype was found a few times. The chain is built from TRBV9 and TRBJ1-2; D is undetermined. The germline CDR1 and CDR2 sequences are SGDLS and YYNGEE. This CDR3 is 15 amino acids long. V gave up 0 bases and J gave up 4 bases, with 13 bases separating them. The CDR3 is CASSVDAVEGYGYTF. In DNA form, the CDR3 reads TGTGCCAGCAGCGTAGACGCTGTGGAGGGCTATGGCTACACCTTC.

The chain combines TRBV14 with TRBJ1-1; no clear D. CDR1 is SGHDN, CDR2 FVKESK, per germline. The CDR3 loop spans 13 amino acids. V lost 1 base to trimming and J lost 4 bases, with 7 bases between them. CDR3 sequence (DNA): TGTGCCAGCAGCCAAGTTGGGCCCACTGAAGCTTTCTTT. This gives the protein CASSQVGPTEAFF.